Below are 9 T cell receptor beta chains sequenced from a single sample in a study of CD8+ T cells in alopecia areata. Treatment here: oral pan-JAK inhibitor, 5-10 mg twice daily. cDNA serving as the sequencing template came from extracted, reverse transcribed RNA. The repertoire was sequenced with immunoSEQ multiplex PCR; TCRdb's copy has only in-frame clones and lacks some. The sample shows some 190,000 clones, around 60% of them seen only once. This specimen was CD4+ T cells sorted from blood, taken around week 50, from a patient treated with tofacitinib. The receptors originated from a human donor with alopecia areata.

J is TRBJ1-6 and V is TRBV6-6; TRBD1 matches at 12 bases. J gave up 9 bases and V 5 bases, and 8 bases lay outside the gene matches. Germline loops: CDR1 MNHNY, CDR2 SVGAGI (reference sequence). This CDR3 comprises 16 residues. CDR3 in DNA: TGTGCCAGCAGTGCAGGGACAGGGGGCCTGGGTTCACCCCTCCACTTT. Translating gives CASSAGTGGLGSPLHF.

This rearrangement joins TRBV30 to TRBJ1-1; D remains ambiguous. The CDR3 spans 14 residues. Trimming stripped 1 base from V and 1 base from J, with 10 bases between. Germline CDR1 GTSNPN, CDR2 SVGIG (reference sequence). CDR3 coding DNA: TGTGCCTGGAGTGACAGCCCGCCGAACACTGAAGCTTTCTTT. The encoded protein is CAWSDSPPNTEAFF.

V gene TRBV30 combines with J gene TRBJ2-2; D gene unclear. The germline CDR1 and CDR2 sequences are GTSNPN and SVGIG (reference sequence). V was pared by 4 bases and J by 5 bases, with 11 bases between. The CDR3 has 13 amino acids. CDR3 nucleotides: TGTGCCTGGACCTGGCTGACGACCGGGGAGCTGTTTTTT. It translates to CAWTWLTTGELFF.

This chain links TRBV29-1 with TRBJ2-3; maybe TRBD2 (5 bases). The CDR3 consists of 13 residues. V dropped 8 bases and J dropped 4 bases, with 16 bases sitting between them. The V gene's germline CDR1 is SQVTM and CDR2 ANQGSEA. The CDR3 nucleotides read TGCAGCATGCTAGCAATTGGTCCAGATACGCAGTATTTT. Its protein is CSMLAIGPDTQYF.

This clone has only a few counts. The rearrangement uses TRBV7-9 and TRBJ1-2; D unresolved. The CDR3 totals 14 residues. The V gene lost 1 base and the J gene lost 4 bases, with 10 bases spanning the gap. From germline, CDR1 is SEHNR and CDR2 FQNEAQ (reference sequence). The CDR3, as DNA: TGTGCCAGCAGCTTAGGAGGCGAAAGCTATGGCTACACCTTC. Translated, it gives CASSLGGESYGYTF.

The V call is TRBV29-1, the J call TRBJ2-5, with TRBD2 identical over 10 bases. Germline values: CDR1 SQVTM, CDR2 ANQGSEA. After removal of 4 bases from V and 7 bases from J, the junction contained 3 bases not matched to a gene. The CDR3 length is 12 residues. The CDR3 DNA reads as TGCAGCGTTGGGCTAGCGGGAGCGACCCAGTACTTC. It translates to CSVGLAGATQYF.

Only a few counts were recorded for this clone. The chain couples TRBV29-1 to TRBJ1-2; D gene uncertain. The germline CDR1 and CDR2 sequences are SQVTM and ANQGSEA. Trimming removed 4 bases at V and 8 bases at J, with 11 bases between. This CDR3 has 11 residues. The CDR3 nucleotides are TGCAGCGTTGGAAGTTTAGGGGGCTACACCTTC. Residues: CSVGSLGGYTF. The full variable domain, with the rest looked up from reference TRBV29-1 and TRBJ1-2, is SAVISQKPSRDICQRGTSLTIQCQVDSQVTMMFWYRQQPGQSLTLIATANQGSEATYESGFVIDKFPISRPNLTFSTLTVSNMSPEDSSIYLCSVGSLGGYTFGSGTRLTVV.

The rearrangement joins TRBV6-1 to TRBJ2-3; 7 bases fit TRBD2. Losses at the gene ends were 7 bases for V and 0 bases for J; bases not matched to a gene: 7. In germline, CDR1 is MNHNS, CDR2 SASEGT. The CDR3 contains 15 residues. CDR3: CASTSLAASTDTQYF. For the CDR3, the DNA is TGTGCCAGCACCTCCCTAGCGGCTAGCACAGATACGCAGTATTTT.

The V gene is TRBV29-1, the J gene TRBJ1-1; 7 bases fit TRBD1. Germline values: CDR1 SQVTM, CDR2 ANQGSEA. The trim removed 6 bases at V and 6 bases at J, leaving 16 bases unmatched. The CDR3 spans 15 residues. CDR3 DNA: TGCAGCGTGGGGGAGGGGGCAACGAGGTTCGCTGAAGCTTTCTTT. Its translation is CSVGEGATRFAEAFF.